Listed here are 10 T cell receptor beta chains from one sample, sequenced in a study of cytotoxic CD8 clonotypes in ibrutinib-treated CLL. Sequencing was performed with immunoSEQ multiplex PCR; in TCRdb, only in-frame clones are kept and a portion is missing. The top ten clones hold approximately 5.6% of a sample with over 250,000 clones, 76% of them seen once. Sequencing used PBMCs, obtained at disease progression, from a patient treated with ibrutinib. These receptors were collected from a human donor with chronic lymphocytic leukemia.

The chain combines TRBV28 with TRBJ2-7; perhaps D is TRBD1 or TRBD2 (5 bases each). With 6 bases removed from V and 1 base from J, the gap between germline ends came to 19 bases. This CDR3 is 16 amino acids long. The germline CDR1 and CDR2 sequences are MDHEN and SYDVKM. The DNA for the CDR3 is TGTGCCAGCAGGGACGAGAGGGCGACAGCTTCCTACGAGCAGTACTTC. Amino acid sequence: CASRDERATASYEQYF.

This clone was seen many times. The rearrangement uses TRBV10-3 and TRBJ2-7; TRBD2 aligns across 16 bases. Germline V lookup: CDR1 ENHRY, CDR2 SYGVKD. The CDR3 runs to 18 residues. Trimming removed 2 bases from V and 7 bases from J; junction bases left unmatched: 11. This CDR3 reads CAISEPPGTSGRANEQYF. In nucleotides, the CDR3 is TGTGCCATCAGTGAGCCCCCCGGGACTAGCGGGAGGGCCAATGAGCAGTACTTC.

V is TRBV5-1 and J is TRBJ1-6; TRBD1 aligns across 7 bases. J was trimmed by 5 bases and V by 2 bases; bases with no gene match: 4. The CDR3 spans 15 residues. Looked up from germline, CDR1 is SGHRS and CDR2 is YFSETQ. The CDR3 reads CASSFHGTDNSPLHF. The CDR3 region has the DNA TGCGCCAGCAGCTTTCATGGGACAGATAATTCACCCCTCCACTTT.

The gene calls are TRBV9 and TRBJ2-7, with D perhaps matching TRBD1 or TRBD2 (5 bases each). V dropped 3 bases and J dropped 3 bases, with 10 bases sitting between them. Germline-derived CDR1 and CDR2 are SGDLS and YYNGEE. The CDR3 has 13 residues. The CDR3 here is CASSAGTDYEQYF. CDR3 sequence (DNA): TGTGCCAGCAGCGCAGGGACGGACTACGAGCAGTACTTC.

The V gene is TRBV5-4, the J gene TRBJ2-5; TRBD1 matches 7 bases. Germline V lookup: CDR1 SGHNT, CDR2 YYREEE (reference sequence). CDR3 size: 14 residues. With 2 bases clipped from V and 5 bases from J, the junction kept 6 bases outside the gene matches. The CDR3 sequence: CASSFQGVGETQYF. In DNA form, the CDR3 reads TGTGCCAGCAGCTTTCAGGGGGTTGGTGAGACCCAGTACTTC.

The CDR3 reads CASRWTADQETQYF. Written as DNA, the CDR3 is TGTGCCAGCAGGTGGACAGCCGACCAAGAGACCCAGTACTTC. The chain employs TRBV2 and TRBJ2-5; possible D gene TRBD1, 6 bases. CDR1 is SNHLY, CDR2 FYNNEI, per germline. The CDR3 runs 14 residues. The germline V and J ends were trimmed by 6 bases and 0 bases, with 11 bases remaining between them. The entire variable domain, with the rest obtained from reference TRBV2 and TRBJ2-5, is as follows: EPEVTQTPSHQVTQMGQEVILRCVPISNHLYFYWYRQILGQKVEFLVSFYNNEISEKSEIFDDQFSVERPDGSNFTLKIRSTKLEDSAMYFCASRWTADQETQYFGPGTRLLVL.

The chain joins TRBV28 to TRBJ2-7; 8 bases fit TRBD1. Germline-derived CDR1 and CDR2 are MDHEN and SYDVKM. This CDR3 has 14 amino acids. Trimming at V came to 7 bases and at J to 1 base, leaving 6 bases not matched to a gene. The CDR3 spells CASTRTGKSYEQYF. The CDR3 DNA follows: TGTGCCAGCACCCGGACAGGGAAATCCTACGAGCAGTACTTC.

The CDR3 nucleotides are TGTGCCAGCTCACCGGACCAGACTAACGAAGCTTTCTTT. Protein product: CASSPDQTNEAFF. The chain uses TRBV18 and TRBJ1-1; D remains unclear. With 3 bases removed from V and 8 bases from J, the gap between germline ends came to 13 bases. Germline CDR1 reads KGHSH; CDR2 reads LQKENI. There are 13 residues in the CDR3.

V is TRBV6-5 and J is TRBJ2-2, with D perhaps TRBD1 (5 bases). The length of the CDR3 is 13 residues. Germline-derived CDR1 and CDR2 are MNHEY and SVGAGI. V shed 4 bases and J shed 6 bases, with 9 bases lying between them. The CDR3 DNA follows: TGTGCCAGCAGTTCACAGGTCCCCGGGGAGCTGTTTTTT. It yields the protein CASSSQVPGELFF.

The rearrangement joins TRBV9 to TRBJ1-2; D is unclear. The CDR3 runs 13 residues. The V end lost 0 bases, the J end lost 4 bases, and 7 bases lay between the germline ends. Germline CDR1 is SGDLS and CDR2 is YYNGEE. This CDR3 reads CASSVEVVYGYTF. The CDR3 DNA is TGTGCCAGCAGCGTAGAGGTTGTCTATGGCTACACCTTC.